This T cell receptor (beta chain) was identified during a study of blood T cell repertoires in COVID-19 (TCRdb year 2020). General notes on the study: Samples covering the acute and convalescent phases of COVID-19 were provided by collaborators in the United States, Italy and Spain. The sample metadata nearly always contained a de-identified subject ID, COVID-19 status, age in years and sex. The repertoires were released in a freely available public database intended as a resource for research on the immune response to SARS-CoV-2. The material from the prospective study consisted of cDNA or gDNA derived from T cells, B-cell-depleted T cells, or PBMCs. Where available, HLA class I and class II types were taken from metadata supplied by the sample provider and were not determined by assay-based typing. Subjects who had been exposed to COVID-19, were actively infected with it, or had recovered from it provided the deeply sampled blood TCRbeta repertoires that made up the dataset. The samples were drawn from two sources: the first 160 participants of the ongoing ImmuneRACE study, and over 1,000 subjects contributed by 6 global collaborators. Study-level results and caveats: Clinical and demographic metadata were provided uncurated, with the amount varying by source and participant.

TCRbeta CDR3 regions were amplified from genomic DNA using the immunoSEQ Assay, a bias-controlled multiplex PCR. Concerning the study's data processing: Within the assay, amplification of reference gene primers was used to estimate how many nucleated cells each sample contained. To quantify the absolute abundance of each unique TCRbeta CDR3 rearrangement, sequence reads were collapsed and filtered. For each sample, productive Simpson clonality was calculated as the square root of Simpson's diversity index over productive rearrangements. TCRdb provides this immuneACCESS table in a form limited to in-frame rearrangements. Some clones are lacking; in checked studies, under half of them reflect an unresolved V gene, and why the rest are absent is not known. V, J and clone size derive from that table, while D and trimming were established from the DNA sequence. A total of about 200,000 clones appear in this sample, around four fifths of them only once. 6% to 8% of the sample rests with the top ten.

The CDR3 goes from the cysteine to the phenylalanine over 16 residues. The entry retains the CDR3 DNA only, 48 bases that are in frame from base 1. V was cut back by 5 bases and J by 0 bases, leaving a gap of 13 bases between them. Sequences SSHAT (CDR1) and FNYEAQ (CDR2) are obtained from the germline V gene (reference sequence). The collaborating institutions used their own protocols to collect whole blood in K2EDTA tubes. For TCRbeta analysis, collaborator samples were shipped as frozen whole blood, as isolated PBMCs, or as DNA extracted from either sample type. In the case of this clone: Its antigen target is currently unknown. No clone much larger than this one lies a single base away; base qualities are absent.

The rearranged segments are TRBV7-7 and TRBJ2-2; TRBD2 is possibly the D segment (5 matching bases). Sequencing was carried out using peripheral blood. The TCR sequence derives from a human donor with acute or convalescent COVID-19. The donor label of this sample is uncertain. The CDR3 region has the sequence CASSPRNGANTGELFF. The DNA sequence is TGTGCCAGCAGCCCGAGGAACGGGGCGAACACCGGGGAGCTGTTTTTT.